These 25 T cell receptor beta chains were sequenced from one sample in a study of T cell clonality in common variable immunodeficiency (dated by TCRdb to about 2015). Their recognized antigens are unknown. What the study reported, not specific to this receptor: CVID TCRbeta sequences were reported to have fewer deletions and N-nucleotide insertions and to lack highly modified clones with 13 or more V deletions.

The library relied on the immunoSEQ multiplex PCR assay. TCRdb re-hosts the immuneACCESS table, in-frame sequences only. Its copies lack some clones; in the studies checked, an unresolved V gene accounts for under half of them, and the cause for the rest is not known. In this sample, 20,000 to 25,000 clones appear, none counted once only. Clones ranked in the top ten supply around 2% of the sample. Specimen: peripheral blood mononuclear cells. Receptors were obtained from a human donor with common variable immunodeficiency.

This clone was found many times. The read finishes 3 residues shy of the CDR3 end, and the germline J gene is used to complete it. The rearrangement uses TRBV20-1 and TRBJ2-1; 13 bases align to TRBD2. After removal of 3 bases from V and 7 bases from J, the junction contained 9 bases not matched to a gene. CDR3 length equals 16 residues. Germline loops: CDR1 DFQATT, CDR2 SNEGSKA (reference sequence). Incomplete CDR3 DNA: TGCAGTGCTAGCGCCGGGACTAGCGGGGATGTTAATGAG. It translates to CSASAGTSGDVNE. The CDR3 in its entirety is CSASAGTSGDVNEQFF.

The table lists this clone with many counts. The read is 3 residues too short to cover the CDR3 end, so that end is filled in from the germline J gene. The chain uses TRBV7-6 and TRBJ2-5; D gene ambiguous. V lost 3 bases and J 4 bases, leaving 9 bases between the germline ends. The CDR3 contains 13 residues. CDR1 SGHVS and CDR2 FNYEAQ come from the germline V gene. CDR3 DNA, as far as it was read: TGTGCCAGCAGCTTTTCGGTTTCAGAGACC. It yields the protein CASSFSVSET. The full CDR3 is CASSFSVSETQYF.

This clone was seen many times. The read comes to an end 3 residues before the CDR3 does, leaving the germline J gene to fill in the end. The gene calls are TRBV4-2 and TRBJ2-1; D is possibly TRBD2 (6 bases). V was trimmed by 3 bases and J by 6 bases, leaving 12 bases between them. The germline V gene has CDR1 LGHNA and CDR2 YNFKEQ. The CDR3 totals 14 residues. Partial CDR3 DNA: TGTGCCAGCAGCCAGCGGGGAGTTTCCAATGAG. Translating it yields CASSQRGVSNE. The complete CDR3 sequence is CASSQRGVSNEQFF.

This clone showed up many times. The read ends 3 residues shy of where the CDR3 ends; the end is completed using the germline J gene. The chain has TRBV7-6 and TRBJ1-4; D possibly corresponds to TRBD1 (5 bases). Trimming took off 5 bases at V and 3 bases at J, with 10 bases between the two ends. Germline V lookup: CDR1 SGHVS, CDR2 FNYEAQ. This CDR3 contains 14 residues. The CDR3 sequence is CASSMTVSNEKLFF. The covered CDR3 bases are TGTGCCAGCAGCATGACAGTTTCTAATGAAAAA.

The sample holds many counts of this clone. From the germline J gene comes the end of the CDR3, since the read stops 3 residues before it. This chain joins TRBV12-3 or TRBV12-4 and TRBJ2-7, with D perhaps matching TRBD1 (7 bases). This CDR3 region has 18 residues. The V end was cut by 6 bases, the J end by 5 bases, with 29 bases between. The CDR3 bases that were read are TGTGCCAGCAGCCTACACATTAAGAGTGGAGGGGGCGTCCACGAG. This sequence encodes CASSLHIKSGGGVHE. The entire CDR3 protein is CASSLHIKSGGGVHEQYF.

This clone was counted at least ten times. The CDR3 sequence is CASSLTLILQETQYF. The covered CDR3 bases are TGTGCCAGCAGCTTGACCCTAATTTTACAAGAGACC. The chain uses TRBV5-5 and TRBJ2-5; D uncertain. The read ends 3 residues shy of where the CDR3 ends; the end is completed using the germline J gene. The germline CDR1 and CDR2 sequences are SGHKS and YYEKEE (reference sequence). The CDR3 is made up of 15 amino acids. V was cut by 1 base and J by 2 bases, with 12 bases left in between. Complete variable domain (other parts from reference TRBV5-5 and TRBJ2-5): DAGVTQSPTHLIKTRGQQVTLRCSPISGHKSVSWYQQVLGQGPQFIFQYYEKEERGRGNFPDRFSARQFPNYSSELNVNALLLGDSALYLCASSLTLILQETQYFGPGTRLLVL.

This clone occurred many times. The observed sequence ends 3 residues before the CDR3 terminus, with the missing tail filled in from the germline J gene. This chain links TRBV11-2 with TRBJ2-5; 9 bases fit TRBD2. The V segment lost 3 bases and the J segment 2 bases; nucleotides outside the gene matches: 4. The germline V gene encodes CDR1 SGHAT and CDR2 FQNNGV. The CDR3 contains 15 residues. The CDR3 here is CASSLLAGKQETQYF. CDR3 DNA (partial): TGTGCCAGCAGCTTGCTAGCGGGGAAACAAGAGACC.

There are many counts of this clone. Sequencing ends 3 residues short of the CDR3 end; the germline J gene provides the rest. This chain connects TRBV7-2 to TRBJ2-7; D not certain. Germline V gene sequence: CDR1 SGHTA, CDR2 FQGNSA. V lost 3 bases and J 5 bases, leaving 14 bases between the germline ends. The CDR3 is 14 residues long. The covered CDR3 bases are TGTGCCAGCAGCTTGGCCTCGGGTCCCGACGAG. Translating gives CASSLASGPDE. The whole CDR3 sequence reads CASSLASGPDEQYF.

Ten or more counts support this clone. Mismatch with germline at one junction end may stem from a read error. Coverage ceases 3 residues before the CDR3 finishes, and the germline J gene fills in the end. The rearrangement uses TRBV12-3 or TRBV12-4 and TRBJ2-3; 10 positions agree with TRBD1. The CDR3 sequence is 14 residues long. The CDR3 DNA, read in part, is TGTGCCAGCATTTTAGGACAGGGGGCAGATACG. Translating it yields CASILGQGADT. The whole CDR3 sequence reads CASILGQGADTQYF.

This clone was counted ten times or more. The read is 3 residues too short to cover the CDR3 end, so that end is filled in from the germline J gene. The chain joins TRBV18 to TRBJ1-5, with TRBD1 matching over 7 bases. The trim removed 5 bases at V and 0 bases at J, leaving 4 bases unmatched. The CDR3 consists of 15 residues. From germline, CDR1 is KGHSH and CDR2 LQKENI. The part of the CDR3 DNA that was read is TGTGCCAGCTCAGCAACAGGGGATAGCAATCAGCCC. The encoded protein is CASSATGDSNQP. The whole CDR3 sequence reads CASSATGDSNQPQHF.

Ten or more counts support this clone. From the germline J gene comes the end of the CDR3, since the read stops 3 residues before it. The rearrangement uses TRBV12-3 or TRBV12-4 and TRBJ2-2, with 10 bases fitting TRBD1. The CDR3 is 16 amino acids. Trimming took 3 bases from V and 7 from J; bases not matched to a gene: 8. The part of the CDR3 DNA that was read is TGTGCCAGCAGTTTGGACAGGGGGGAAGTAGGCGGGGAG. Protein product: CASSLDRGEVGGE. The whole CDR3 protein is CASSLDRGEVGGELFF.

There are many counts of this clone. Read coverage stops 3 residues before the CDR3 terminus; the germline J gene supplies the remainder. The V call is TRBV7-2, the J call TRBJ1-5; 7 bases line up with TRBD1. Trimming at V came to 5 bases and at J to 6 bases, leaving 10 bases not matched to a gene. The CDR3 is made up of 15 amino acids. The germline V gene has CDR1 SGHTA and CDR2 FQGNSA. CDR3 sequence: CASSQQGLTGQPQHF. The sequenced CDR3 bases are TGTGCCAGCAGCCAACAGGGGCTCACAGGTCAGCCC.

This clone was seen many times. The read is 3 residues too short to cover the CDR3 end, so that end is filled in from the germline J gene. The V and J genes are TRBV27 and TRBJ1-2; tentatively, D is TRBD1 (5 bases). V lost 2 bases and J 1 base, leaving 8 bases between the germline ends. Germline V gene data show CDR1 as MNHEY and CDR2 as SMNVEV (reference sequence). This CDR3 spans 14 amino acids. Incomplete CDR3 DNA: TGTGCCAGCAGTTTAGGCCAGGGTAACTATGGC. Its protein product is CASSLGQGNYG. The entire CDR3 reads CASSLGQGNYGYTF.

This clone was detected ten times or more. The read ends 3 residues before the CDR3 terminus; that terminus is restored from the germline J gene. This chain connects TRBV7-3 to TRBJ1-2; 10 nucleotides line up with TRBD1. The germline CDR1 and CDR2 sequences are SGHTA and FQGTGA. The CDR3 has 15 amino acids. After removal of 1 base from V and 6 bases from J, the junction contained 5 bases not matched to a gene. CDR3 region: CASSLRDRGLDGYTF. Partial CDR3 DNA: TGTGCCAGCAGCTTAAGAGACAGGGGGCTCGATGGC. The full variable domain, in which reference TRBV7-3 and TRBJ1-2 provide the parts outside the CDR3, is GAGVSQTPSNKVTEKGKYVELRCDPISGHTALYWYRQSLGQGPEFLIYFQGTGAADDSGLPNDRFFAVRPEGSVSTLKIQRTERGDSAVYLCASSLRDRGLDGYTFGSGTRLTVV.

This clone was recorded at least ten times. The CDR3: CSPTWGHNEQFF. The sequenced part of the CDR3 DNA is TGCAGTCCCACCTGGGGGCACAATGAG. This chain connects TRBV20-1 to TRBJ2-1; tentatively, D is TRBD1 (6 bases). The sequenced fragment ends 3 residues before the CDR3 boundary, so the rest is inferred from the germline J gene. The germline V gene has CDR1 DFQATT and CDR2 SNEGSKA (reference sequence). The CDR3 is made up of 12 amino acids. V gave up 8 bases and J gave up 5 bases, with 13 bases separating them.

This clone showed up many times. The DNA ends 3 residues before the CDR3 does, and the rest of the CDR3 is filled in from the germline J gene. The gene calls are TRBV5-1 and TRBJ2-5, with a weak D call TRBD2 (6 bases). Germline V gives CDR1 SGHRS, CDR2 YFSETQ. This CDR3 is 16 amino acids long. The ends were cut back, 0 bases at V and 5 bases at J, with 17 bases in the middle. This CDR3 reads CASSLAPLAVRETQYF. The sequenced part of the CDR3 DNA is TGCGCCAGCAGCTTGGCCCCATTAGCGGTTCGGGAGACC. The complete variable domain, with remaining parts taken from reference TRBV5-1 and TRBJ2-5, reads KAGVTQTPRYLIKTRGQQVTLSCSPISGHRSVSWYQQTPGQGLQFLFEYFSETQRNKGNFPGRFSGRQFSNSRSEMNVSTLELGDSALYLCASSLAPLAVRETQYFGPGTRLLVL.

This clone was detected ten times or more. The read ends 3 residues before the CDR3 terminus; that terminus is restored from the germline J gene. This rearrangement joins TRBV7-2 to TRBJ2-5, with a weak D call TRBD1 (6 bases). Germline CDR1 reads SGHTA; CDR2 reads FQGNSA. V lost 1 base and J 5 bases, leaving 14 bases between the germline ends. This CDR3 has 15 amino acids. The sequenced CDR3 bases are TGTGCCAGCAGCTTAGGTGGTTGGCAGGGGGAGACC. Translated: CASSLGGWQGET. In full, the CDR3 is CASSLGGWQGETQYF.

This clone occurred many times. The junction differs from germline at one of its ends, possibly a read error. The read falls 3 residues short of the CDR3 end, and the missing part is taken from the germline J gene. The chain combines TRBV4-2 with TRBJ1-5; D remains unclear. Germline loops: CDR1 LGHNA, CDR2 YNFKEQ. This CDR3 region has 16 residues. The DNA read from the CDR3 is TGCGCCAGCGTACCACTAGCTCGGACTTGCAATCAGCCC. Residues: CASVPLARTCNQP. The entire CDR3 protein is CASVPLARTCNQPQHF.

This clone was recorded at least ten times. The read comes to an end 3 residues before the CDR3 does, leaving the germline J gene to fill in the end. This chain joins TRBV30 and TRBJ2-7; TRBD2 aligns across 9 bases. The CDR3 has 18 residues. The V gene end was trimmed by 1 base and the J gene end by 1 base; junction bases not matched to a gene: 14. CDR1 and CDR2 from the germline V gene are GTSNPN and SVGIG (reference sequence). CDR3 residues: CAWSGGAGGPLFSYEQYF. CDR3 DNA, as far as it was read: TGTGCCTGGAGTGGGGGTGCGGGGGGGCCCCTCTTTTCCTACGAG.

This clone was seen many times. With the read ending 3 residues before the CDR3 end, the germline J gene is used to fill in that end. This chain joins TRBV19 and TRBJ2-1; 12 bases agree with TRBD2. J was trimmed by 6 bases and V by 1 base; bases with no gene match: 4. Looked up from germline, CDR1 is LNHDA and CDR2 is SQIVND (reference sequence). The CDR3 extends over 16 amino acids. Incomplete CDR3 DNA: TGTGCCAGTAGTATAGTGGCTAGCGGGGGGGCCAATGAG. Protein: CASSIVASGGANE. The CDR3 as a whole reads CASSIVASGGANEQFF. The whole variable domain, remainder taken from reference TRBV19 and TRBJ2-1, is DGGITQSPKYLFRKEGQNVTLSCEQNLNHDAMYWYRQDPGQGLRLIYYSQIVNDFQKGDIAEGYSVSREKKESFPLTVTSAQKNPTAFYLCASSIVASGGANEQFFGPGTRLTVL.

This clone has at least ten counts. The CDR3 bases that were read are TGTGCCAGCAGCTCCCACCGACTAGCGAAGGAGACC. Translation gives CASSSHRLAKET. The full CDR3 sequence reads CASSSHRLAKETQYF. This rearrangement joins TRBV7-8 to TRBJ2-5, with 8 nucleotides matching TRBD2. The read halts 3 residues ahead of the CDR3 end, with the missing end drawn from the germline J gene. CDR1 is SGHVS, CDR2 FQNEAQ, per germline. The V segment lost 4 bases and the J segment 5 bases; nucleotides outside the gene matches: 9. CDR3 size: 15 residues.

This clone was observed many times. The read ends 3 residues early relative to the CDR3; the germline J gene fills the gap. The chain links TRBV10-3 to TRBJ2-1; TRBD1 matches at 12 bases. CDR3 length: 16 amino acids. The V gene end was trimmed by 5 bases and the J gene end by 8 bases; junction bases not matched to a gene: 10. CDR1 and CDR2 from the germline V gene are ENHRY and SYGVKD. CDR3 DNA, as far as it was read: TGTGCCATCAGTTCCCCACCGGGACAGGGGGCGTATGAG. Translating gives CAISSPPGQGAYE. The full CDR3 protein is CAISSPPGQGAYEQFF.

This clone was seen many times. Coverage ceases 3 residues before the CDR3 finishes, and the germline J gene fills in the end. The rearrangement links TRBV6-7 to TRBJ2-1; TRBD1 matches at 8 bases. TRBV6-7 is annotated as an ORF whose role is uncertain. V gave up 4 bases and J gave up 3 bases; unmatched junction bases: 5. The CDR3 extends over 15 amino acids. The CDR3 DNA, read in part, is TGTGCCAGCAGTTGCCCCAGGGGGCTCTACAATGAG. It specifies CASSCPRGLYNE. The CDR3 reads in full as CASSCPRGLYNEQFF.

This clone is medium-sized within its sample. The read terminates 3 residues ahead of where the CDR3 ends, so the germline J gene completes it. J is TRBJ1-1 and V is TRBV4-1; D is unclear. Germline-derived CDR1 and CDR2 are MGHRA and YSYEKL. Trimming pared 0 bases from V and 1 base from J, leaving 9 bases between. The CDR3 length is 15 residues. CDR3: CASSQDPGRNTEAFF. The sequenced CDR3 bases are TGCGCCAGCAGCCAAGATCCGGGGAGGAACACTGAA.

The sample holds many counts of this clone. The read falls 3 residues short of the CDR3 end, and the missing part is taken from the germline J gene. This sequence joins TRBV5-5 and TRBJ2-2; D is uncertain. Germline-derived CDR1 and CDR2 are SGHKS and YYEKEE (reference sequence). The CDR3 is 12 residues long. V lost 0 bases and J 6 bases, leaving 3 bases between the germline ends. CDR3 in amino acids: CASSLASGELFF. CDR3 DNA (partial): TGTGCCAGCAGCTTGGCTTCCGGGGAG.